The clone carrying this TCR beta chain was detected ten times or more. Its matching antigen is unknown. Trimming removed 4 bases from V and 1 base from J; junction bases left unmatched: 8. This CDR3 is built from 16 residues. The V gene's germline CDR1 is SGHRS and CDR2 YFSETQ. Barcoded TCR alpha and TCR beta cDNA libraries with UMIs came from 5'RACE using constant-segment primers. TCRdb processed the 5' RACE reads anew with MiXCR; each CDR3 protein has one entry. The data show 300,000 to 400,000 distinct CDR3 sequences, less than 20% seen once. This sample was taken from a study of T-cell memory formation after mild COVID-19. The overall study: In these data, TCR clusters were largely donor specific.

Whole-study results and caveats: Clones that contracted from day 15 to 85 had balanced CD4/CD8; later expanders were CD4+ biased. CD4+ contracting clones lay mainly in CM and EM, CD8+ ones in EMRA.

This rearrangement joins TRBV5-1 to TRBJ1-1; 9 bases align to TRBD1. This TCR was recovered from a man aged 18 to 29 who had mild COVID-19 (a few samples of this study predate the infection). Cell type and time point are not known. The sample taken for sequencing was PBMCs or a T cell subset sorted from them (not recorded which). CDR3: CASSPQGQGSNTEAFF. The CDR3 nucleotides read TGCGCCAGCAGCCCACAGGGACAGGGATCGAACACTGAAGCTTTCTTT.